This TCR beta chain was recovered during a study of tumor-infiltrating lymphocytes in primary liver carcinoma (dated by TCRdb to 2016 to 2017). With respect to the entire study: Hepatocellular carcinoma (four) or combined HCC and intrahepatic cholangiocarcinoma (one) was present in the five patients, who were three men and two women aged 30 to 69 years. The five patients had tumors of stage T1-T3 N0M0, with maximum diameters ranging from about 4 to 11 cm. To link TCRbeta repertoire diversity with the local molecular phenotype, the 25 or so tumor region samples were profiled using Agilent mRNA microarrays. Roughly 3.5 to 7.5 million productive TCRbeta reads were obtained per sample, and no significant difference in read depth was found between tissue types. For each liver tumor, the study sampled five regions along with adjacent normal tissue and blood, and applied TCRbeta repertoire sequencing, expression microarrays and whole-exome sequencing. Reproducibility between technical replicate repertoires was high, with correlation coefficients above 0.95 and mean shared-clone rates roughly 0.91. A total of 35 or so specimens from 5 patients, comprising 25 or so tumor regions, 5 adjacent noncancerous liver tissues and 5 peripheral blood samples, were covered by TCRbeta repertoire sequencing. Overall study outcomes, separate from this receptor: Pairs of tumor regions showed greater repertoire overlap (mean roughly 35%) than tumor-adjacent pairs (roughly 17%) or tumor-blood pairs (roughly 15%), which is consistent with antigen-driven expansion. Compared with blood, tumors had a significantly larger share of the repertoire taken up by the top 250 clones (p = 0.039). Only four or five patients were included in the study, and the authors note that the findings should be validated in a larger study. Since the samples were bulk and unsorted, there was no way to compare CD4+ and CD8+ T cell repertoires. Only roughly 8-25% of top clones appeared in all five regions of a tumor, which suggests that tumor-infiltrating T cells are spatially heterogeneous. Only the TCR beta chain was sequenced, which likely underestimates true repertoire diversity because unpaired alpha chains were not captured.

Without any cell sorting, total RNA and DNA were co-extracted from roughly 18-30 mg of bulk tissue using the AllPrep DNA/RNA mini kit. Between late 2015 and 2016, roughly five patients in China with histopathologically diagnosed primary liver carcinoma had surgical resection. At the time of sampling, the patients were treatment-naive and had chronic HBV infection. Five spatially separated regions were sampled from each tumor: the superior, inferior, left-lateral and right-lateral poles, plus the tumor centre. More than 75% viable tumor cells were found by histology in every tumor sample. Fresh tumor and adjacent tissue pieces were bisected; one half was stored in RNAlater at -80°C, the other sent for histology. TCRbeta-specific cDNA was reverse-transcribed from 500 ng total RNA using a constant-region primer and ProtoScript II reverse transcriptase. Three nested multiplex PCR rounds, following a slightly modified ARM-PCR procedure, were used to build the TCRbeta libraries. A final 25-cycle PCR with Deep VentR polymerase added sample barcodes and Illumina adapters. Before sequencing, amplicons of 200-500 bp were gel-purified using a QIAquick gel extraction kit. An Illumina HiSeq 2500 was used to sequence the TCRbeta amplicons with 250-bp paired-end reads. In the authors' own workflow: Quality trimming of reads was performed with Trimmomatic v0.33, and paired reads were merged with FLASH v1.2.11 so that full CDR3 sequences could be recovered. MiGEC v1.2.1b assigned V, D and J germline segments to the rearranged TCRbeta sequences. VDJtools v1.0.0 computed clonotype statistics and Shannon-Wiener diversity indices. To reduce sampling bias, subsequent analyses other than the diversity analysis used only the 250 most abundant clonotypes in each sample. The public reads were reprocessed in TCRdb via fastp at Q25 and MiXCR, keeping in-frame beta chains. Duplicate CDR3 protein sequences are folded into a single record with the most common DNA and genes. For this entry, the V and J calls and clone size follow TCRdb and not the study's own pipeline. This sample gives 50,000 or so distinct CDR3 sequences in total; around 73% of them show up just once. Of the sample, less than 25% is held by the ten largest clones.

As regards this clonotype: Its antigen remains unidentified. Compared with germline, one end of the junction differs, possibly owing to a read error.

Sequencing was done on a sample of liver tumor tissue from sampling region 5. The intended sense of this specimen's cell subset or site label: tumor region T5, tumor centre. The TCR originated in a middle-aged man with primary liver carcinoma and hepatitis B virus infection.

Here is the DNA: TGTGCCAGCAGTTCCCTCGCTGACCCGGAGTATGGCTACATCTTC. Its amino acids are CASSSLADPEYGYIF. This receptor chain uses TRBV28 and TRBJ1-2; too little of a D gene remains to name it. CDR1 MDHEN and CDR2 SYDVKM were looked up in the germline V gene. The CDR3, cysteine through phenylalanine, is 15 amino acids long. The read is trimmed to its CDR3 DNA, 45 bases read in frame from base 1.